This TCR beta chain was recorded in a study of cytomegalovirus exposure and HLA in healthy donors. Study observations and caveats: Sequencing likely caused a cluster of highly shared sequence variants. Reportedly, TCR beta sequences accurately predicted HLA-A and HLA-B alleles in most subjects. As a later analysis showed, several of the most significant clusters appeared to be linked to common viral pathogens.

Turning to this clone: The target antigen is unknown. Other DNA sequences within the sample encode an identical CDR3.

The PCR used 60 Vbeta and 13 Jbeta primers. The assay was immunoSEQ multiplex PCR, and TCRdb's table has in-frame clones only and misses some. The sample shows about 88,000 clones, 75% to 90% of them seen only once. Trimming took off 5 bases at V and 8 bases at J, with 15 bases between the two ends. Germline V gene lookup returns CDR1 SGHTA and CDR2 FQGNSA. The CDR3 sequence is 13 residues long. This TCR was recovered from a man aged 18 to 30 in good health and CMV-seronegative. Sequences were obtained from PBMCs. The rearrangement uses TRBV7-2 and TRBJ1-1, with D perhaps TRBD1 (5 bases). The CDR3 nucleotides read TGTGCCAGCAGCCTAGATCGGGGGTTGGAAGCTTTCTTT. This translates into CASSLDRGLEAFF.